The present entry profiles one T cell receptor (beta chain) with its context. Antigen: not known. The data were taken from a study of long-term antiretroviral therapy in people with HIV. Background on the study: First collections came about a decade before the 2015 immediate-ART recommendation.

Germline CDR1 SNHLY, CDR2 FYNNEI. Trimming removed 4 bases from V and 7 bases from J; junction bases left unmatched: 17. The length of the CDR3 is 18 residues. Study-wide findings and caveats: Viral resistance, ART adherence and therapy changes all lacked available data. Repertoires in HIV (unlike those of controls) had narrower CDR3 length ranges.

At survey level, the immunoSEQ assay was run in its v3.0 version. Assay: immunoSEQ multiplex PCR; the TCRdb copy retains only in-frame clones and omits some. The sample yields 25,000 to 35,000 clones, approximately 84% seen once. The sample in question was unsorted PBMCs, obtained 3.1 years after starting antiretroviral therapy. The V and J genes are TRBV2 and TRBJ1-1; TRBD1 agrees at 11 bases. This clonotype originated in a woman in her fifties or sixties with HIV. The CDR3: CASSGTGGGGGTINEAFF. The CDR3 DNA sequence: TGTGCCAGCAGTGGGACAGGGGGCGGCGGAGGAACAATTAATGAAGCTTTCTTT.